Sequencing of this T cell receptor (beta chain) was carried out in a study of memory CD4+ T cells and cytomegalovirus serostatus. Notes on the study in general: Median bootstrapped AUC for CMV status was about 0.95 originally, 0.85 to 0.92 US-trained.

This clone was counted only a few times. Its target is unknown. Single viable CD3+CD4+CD8-CD45RO+ cells were sorted as the memory CD4+ T cells. This CDR3 is built from 13 residues. Trimming stripped 0 bases from V and 4 bases from J, with 7 bases between. Germline V gives CDR1 GTSNPN, CDR2 SVGIG (reference sequence). Clones were sequenced by immunoSEQ multiplex PCR, and TCRdb holds only the in-frame ones, with some missing. The sample records approximately 74,000 clones, 60% to 85% being singletons. The sequence was collected from an adult in good health and CMV-seropositive. The chain combines TRBV30 with TRBJ2-1, with D unresolved. Sequencing was carried out using memory CD4+ T cells from blood. The CDR3 protein is CAWSVGPYNEQFF. The CDR3 region has the DNA TGTGCCTGGAGTGTCGGGCCTTACAATGAGCAGTTCTTC. Supplemented by reference TRBV30 and TRBJ2-1, the full variable domain reads SQTIHQWPATLVQPVGSPLSLECTVEGTSNPNLYWYRQAAGRGLQLLFYSVGIGQISSEVPQNLSASRPQDRQFILSSKKLLLSDSGFYLCAWSVGPYNEQFFGPGTRLTVL.